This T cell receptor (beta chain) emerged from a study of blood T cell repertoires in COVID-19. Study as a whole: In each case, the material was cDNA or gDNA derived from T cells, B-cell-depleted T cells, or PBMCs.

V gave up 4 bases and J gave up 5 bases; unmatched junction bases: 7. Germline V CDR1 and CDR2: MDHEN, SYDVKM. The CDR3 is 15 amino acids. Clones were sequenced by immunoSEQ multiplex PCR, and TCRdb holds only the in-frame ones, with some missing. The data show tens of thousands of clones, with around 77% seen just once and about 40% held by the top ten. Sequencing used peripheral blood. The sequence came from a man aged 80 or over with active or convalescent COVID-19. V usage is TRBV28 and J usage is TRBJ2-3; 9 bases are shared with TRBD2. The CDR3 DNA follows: TGTGCCAGCAGTTCCCCCCAGCGGGGGGTAGATACGCAGTATTTT. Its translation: CASSSPQRGVDTQYF.